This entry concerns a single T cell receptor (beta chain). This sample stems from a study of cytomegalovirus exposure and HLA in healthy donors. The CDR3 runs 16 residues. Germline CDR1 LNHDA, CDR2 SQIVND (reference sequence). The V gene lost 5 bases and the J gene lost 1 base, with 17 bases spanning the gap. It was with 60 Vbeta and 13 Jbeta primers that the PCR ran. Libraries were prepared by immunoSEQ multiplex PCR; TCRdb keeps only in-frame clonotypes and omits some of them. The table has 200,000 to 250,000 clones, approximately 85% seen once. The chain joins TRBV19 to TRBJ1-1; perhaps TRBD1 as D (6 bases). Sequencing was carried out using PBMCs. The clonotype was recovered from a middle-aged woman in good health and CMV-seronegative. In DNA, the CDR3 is TGTGCCAGTAGTCCGACACAGGGACGGGGGAACACTGAAGCTTTCTTT. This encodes CASSPTQGRGNTEAFF.